Listed below are T cell receptor beta chains from one sample, sequenced in a study of beta chain features in type 1 diabetes. Measured with immunoSEQ multiplex PCR; TCRdb has only the in-frame clones, and not every one. Found here are some 150,000 clones, 10% to 15% of them singletons; the top ten hold around 1.4%. The sequenced sample was central memory CD4+ T cells from blood. All receptors derive from a young man with type 1 diabetes. CDR3s leave out the opening cysteine and the closing phenylalanine or tryptophan.

j_call v_call cdr3_aa
TRBJ2-6 TRBV7-6 ASSSLGSTGANVLT
TRBJ1-5 TRBV27 ANCTGDNQPQH
TRBJ2-7 TRBV7-2 ASGRDGNYEQY
TRBJ2-6 TRBV5-6 ASSLSGANVLT
TRBJ1-2 TRBV7-9 ASSPRTHPYGYT
TRBJ2-7 TRBV10-2 ASSGGRTGSYEQY
TRBJ2-7 TRBV7-9 ASSLTSSSYEQY
TRBJ1-6 TRBV7-2 ASSQRHPPWDSPLH
TRBJ2-2 TRBV18 ASSPRQGAPTGELF
TRBJ1-1 TRBV4-1 ASSHLLRRGTEAF
TRBJ2-6 TRBV5-4 ASRDSSGANVLT
TRBJ1-3 TRBV25-1 ASSEGRRQRSGNTIY
TRBJ1-1 TRBV2 ASSEGRDPRWGEAF
TRBJ2-1 TRBV30 AWRVSLARQF
TRBJ2-7 TRBV25-1 ASTSGQSDEQY
TRBJ1-1 TRBV5-4 ASSSQAGMNTEAF
TRBJ2-6 TRBV5-4 ASSRGDSGANVLT
TRBJ2-5 TRBV18 ASSPSSGGQETQY
TRBJ2-5 TRBV29-1 SQSGERGHQETQY
TRBJ2-1 TRBV4-1 ASSQDGSGGLYNEQF
TRBJ2-2 TRBV7-9 ASSEGQDTGELF
TRBJ2-5 TRBV7-9 ASSLPQGAEETQY
. TRBV29-1 SVRLGYEQY
TRBJ2-5 TRBV27 ASSLGRVTRIY
TRBJ2-5 TRBV6-5 ASSYSGQGIRETQY
TRBJ2-2 TRBV11-3 ASRGRSGELF
TRBJ2-1 TRBV4-1 ASSQDRQGTYNEQF
TRBJ2-6 TRBV6-5 ASSSSGGANVLT
TRBJ1-1 TRBV7-9 ASTEAF
TRBJ2-3 TRBV7-9 ASSLDRAADTQY
TRBJ1-1 TRBV25-1 ASSADRPLAEAF
TRBJ2-1 TRBV9 ASSVGGKGEQF
TRBJ2-7 TRBV5-1 ASSLGSSEQY
TRBJ1-2 TRBV30 AWSHKGGGGYT
TRBJ2-1 TRBV27 ASSRDRLNNEQF
TRBJ1-1 TRBV4-1 ASSLDRGTEAF
TRBJ2-2 TRBV5-1 ASTLRQEGTGELF
TRBJ2-5 TRBV27 ASSGRSQQETQY
TRBJ2-1 TRBV30 AWAIGGSSGDEQF
TRBJ2-1 TRBV19 ASSPQQANEQF
TRBJ1-3 TRBV29-1 SVESTGNTIY